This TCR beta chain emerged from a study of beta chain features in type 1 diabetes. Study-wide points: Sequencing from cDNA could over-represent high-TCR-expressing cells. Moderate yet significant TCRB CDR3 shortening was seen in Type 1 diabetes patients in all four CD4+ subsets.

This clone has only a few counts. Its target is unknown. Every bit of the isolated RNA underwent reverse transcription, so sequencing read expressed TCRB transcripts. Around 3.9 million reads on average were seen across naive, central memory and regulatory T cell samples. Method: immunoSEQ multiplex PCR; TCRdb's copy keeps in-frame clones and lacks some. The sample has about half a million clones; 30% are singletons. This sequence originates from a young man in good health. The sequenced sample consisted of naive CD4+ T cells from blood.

DNA of the CDR3: TGTGCCAGCAGCTTTGAGTACAGGGAGAATGGCTACACCTTC. As protein: CASSFEYRENGYTF. The chain recombines TRBV5-6 with TRBJ1-2, with D tentatively TRBD1 (6 bases). CDR1 and CDR2 (germline): SGHDT, YYEEEE. Trimming pared 2 bases from V and 6 bases from J, leaving 14 bases between. This CDR3 contains 14 residues.